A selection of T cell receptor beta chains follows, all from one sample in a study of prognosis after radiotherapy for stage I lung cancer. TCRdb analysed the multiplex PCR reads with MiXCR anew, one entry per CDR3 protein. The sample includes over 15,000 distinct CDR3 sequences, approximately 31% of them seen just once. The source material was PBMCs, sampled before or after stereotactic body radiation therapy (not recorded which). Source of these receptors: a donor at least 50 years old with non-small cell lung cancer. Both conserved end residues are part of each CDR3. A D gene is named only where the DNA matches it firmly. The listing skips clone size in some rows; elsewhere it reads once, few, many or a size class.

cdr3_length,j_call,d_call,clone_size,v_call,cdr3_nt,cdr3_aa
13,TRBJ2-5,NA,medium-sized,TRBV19,TGTGCCAGTAGTCCGCGCCTTCAAGAGACCCAGTACTTC,CASSPRLQETQYF
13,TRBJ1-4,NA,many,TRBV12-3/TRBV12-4,TGTGCCAGCAGTCCAGGGTTTCGTGAAAAACTGTTTTTT,CASSPGFREKLFF
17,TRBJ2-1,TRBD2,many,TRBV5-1,TGCGCCAGCAGCTTGACCGGGACTAGCGGGAGTGGCAATGAGCAGTTCTTC,CASSLTGTSGSGNEQFF
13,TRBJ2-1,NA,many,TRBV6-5,TGTGCCAGCAGTTACGATATCACCAATGAGCAGTTCTTC,CASSYDITNEQFF
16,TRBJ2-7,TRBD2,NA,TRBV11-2,TGTGCCAGCAGCTTAGGGGGAGCTAGCGGGAGGGGCGAGCAGTACTTC,CASSLGGASGRGEQYF
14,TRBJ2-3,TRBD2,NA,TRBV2,TGTGCCAGCATACGACTAGCGGGAGGAGATACGCAGTATTTT,CASIRLAGGDTQYF
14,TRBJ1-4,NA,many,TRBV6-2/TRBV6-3,TGTGCCAGCAGGACCCTTGCAACTAATGAAAAACTGTTTTTT,CASRTLATNEKLFF
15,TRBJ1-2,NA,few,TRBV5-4,TGTGCCAGCAGTTTTGAAACAGGGCTTGCCTATGGCTACACCTTC,CASSFETGLAYGYTF
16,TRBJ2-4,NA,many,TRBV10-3,TGTGCCATCAGTGATTCGGGAGAACTAGCCAAAAACATTCAGTACTTC,CAISDSGELAKNIQYF
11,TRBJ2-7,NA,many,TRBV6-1,TGTGCCAGCAGTGAATTGCTTGGGCAGTACTTC,CASSELLGQYF
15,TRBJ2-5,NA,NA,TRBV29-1,TGCAGCGTTGAAGGAGCTGGGTTTTGCCAAGAGACCCAGTACTTC,CSVEGAGFCQETQYF
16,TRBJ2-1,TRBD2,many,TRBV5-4,TGTGCCTTTCCCCGAGGCGGACTAGCGGGAGGGAATGAGCAGTTCTTC,CAFPRGGLAGGNEQFF
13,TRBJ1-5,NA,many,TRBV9,TGTGCCAGCAGCGTAAGTCCGGGGCAGCCCCAGCATTTT,CASSVSPGQPQHF
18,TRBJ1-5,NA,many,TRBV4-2,TGTGCCAGCAGCCAAGAGCTCTGGTCAGGGGAGTTTGGTCAGCCCCAGCATTTT,CASSQELWSGEFGQPQHF
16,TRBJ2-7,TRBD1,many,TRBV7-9,TGTGCCAGCAGCCCACGTGGACAGGGGGCTCTCTACGAGCAGTACTTC,CASSPRGQGALYEQYF
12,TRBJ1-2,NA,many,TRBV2,TGTGCCAGCAGTGATCGGATCGGGGGCTACACCTTC,CASSDRIGGYTF
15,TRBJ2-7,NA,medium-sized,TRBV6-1,TGTGCCAGCAGTGAAAATTCTGCAGGGTCCTACGAGCAGTACTTC,CASSENSAGSYEQYF
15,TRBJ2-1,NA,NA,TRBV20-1,TGCAGTGCTAGAGGGGTCGAAGGGGTTAACAATGAGCAGTTCTTC,CSARGVEGVNNEQFF
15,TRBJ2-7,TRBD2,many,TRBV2,TGTGCCAGCAGTGGGACTAGCGGGAGCTCCTACGAGCAGTACTTC,CASSGTSGSSYEQYF
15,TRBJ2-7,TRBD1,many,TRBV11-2,TGTGCCAGCAGCTTGGCCGGGACAGAAGCCTACGAGCAGTACTTC,CASSLAGTEAYEQYF
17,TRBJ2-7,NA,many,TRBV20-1,TGCAGTGCTAGAGATAGTGGATCCAGGGGCGATATATACGAGCAGTACTTC,CSARDSGSRGDIYEQYF
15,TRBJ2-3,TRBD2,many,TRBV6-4,TGTGCCAGCAGACCTAGCGGGGGAAGGACAGATACGCAGTATTTT,CASRPSGGRTDTQYF
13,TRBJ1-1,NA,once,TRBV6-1,TGTACCAGCAGTGAAGTGAGGGTCTCTGAAGCTTTCTTT,CTSSEVRVSEAFF
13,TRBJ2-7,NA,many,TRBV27,TGTGCCAGCAGTGAGGGGACAACCTACGAGCAGTACTTC,CASSEGTTYEQYF
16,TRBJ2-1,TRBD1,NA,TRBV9,TGTGCCAGCAGCGTAGGAGGGGGACAGGGGTACAATGAGCAGTTCTTC,CASSVGGGQGYNEQFF
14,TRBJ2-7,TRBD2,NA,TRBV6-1,TGTCAAGGAGGGGCACTAGGGATTAGCGGGAGTAGGTACTTC,CQGGALGISGSRYF
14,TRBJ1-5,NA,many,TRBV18,TGTGCCAGCTCACCGGACGGGAGCAATCAGCCCCAGCATTTT,CASSPDGSNQPQHF
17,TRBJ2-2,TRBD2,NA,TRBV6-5,TGTGCCGGCAGCTACGGTACTAGCGGGGGGAACACCGGGGAGCTGTTTTTT,CAGSYGTSGGNTGELFF
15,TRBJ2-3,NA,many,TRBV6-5,TGTGCCAGCAGCTACACGAGGGGGGCCGGGGATACGCAGTATTTT,CASSYTRGAGDTQYF
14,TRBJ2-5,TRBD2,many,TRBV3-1,TGTGCCAGCAGCCAAGATCAGGGAGGGTGGACCCAGTACTTC,CASSQDQGGWTQYF
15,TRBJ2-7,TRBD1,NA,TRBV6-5,TGTGCCAGCATTTACTCGGGGGTGACAGGGGGCGAGCATTACTTC,CASIYSGVTGGEHYF
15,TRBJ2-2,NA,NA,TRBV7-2,TGTGCCAGCAGCTTATCAGTCGGAGCCACCGTGGAGCTGTTTTTT,CASSLSVGATVELFF
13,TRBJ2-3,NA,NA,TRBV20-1,TGCAGTGCGAGGGACCCTGGGACAGATACGCAGTATTTT,CSARDPGTDTQYF
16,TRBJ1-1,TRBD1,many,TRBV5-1,TGCGCCAGCAGCCACCTCGGACAGGCCATGAACACTGAAGCTTTCTTT,CASSHLGQAMNTEAFF